Listed below are T cell receptor beta chains from one sample, sequenced in a study of chemoradiotherapy in HPV16-positive cancers. The protocol was immunoSEQ multiplex PCR, while the TCRdb copy is restricted to in-frame clones and leaves out a portion. The table records 30,000 to 40,000 clones, about 88% of them present only once. The sample here was blood, taken from a patient who underwent chemoradiotherapy. All receptors derive from a human donor with HPV-associated anogenital cancer. CDR3s include the opening cysteine and the closing phenylalanine or tryptophan. D genes are given only for firm matches. Some rows mark clone size as missing; the rest say once, few, many or name a class of expanded clone.

J: TRBJ1-2; V: TRBV6-5; size: .; D: TRBD1; CDR3: CASSYSPGTGGGYTF; DNA: TGTGCCAGCAGTTACTCACCAGGGACAGGGGGCGGCTACACCTTC
J: TRBJ2-1; V: TRBV27; size: .; D: TRBD2; CDR3: CASTREGLAGGYEQFF; DNA: TGTGCCAGCACCCGAGAGGGACTAGCGGGAGGCTATGAGCAGTTCTTC
J: TRBJ2-5; V: TRBV29-1; size: .; D: TRBD2; CDR3: CSISGTSGRAGRETQYF; DNA: TGCAGCATCTCCGGGACTAGCGGGAGGGCCGGGCGAGAGACCCAGTACTTC
J: TRBJ1-4; V: TRBV4-2; size: .; D: TRBD1; CDR3: CASSQEGRDRGWATNEKLFF; DNA: TGTGCCAGCAGCCAAGAGGGGAGGGACAGGGGGTGGGCAACTAATGAAAAACTGTTTTTT
J: TRBJ2-4; V: TRBV5-6; size: .; D: .; CDR3: CASSPREGLNIQYF; DNA: TGTGCCAGCAGCCCCCGGGAAGGGCTAAACATTCAGTACTTC
J: TRBJ1-2; V: TRBV11-3; size: .; D: .; CDR3: CASSRESYTF; DNA: TGTGCCAGCAGCCGAGAAAGCTACACCTTC
J: TRBJ2-5; V: TRBV18; size: .; D: .; CDR3: CASSGQETQYF; DNA: TGTGCCAGCTCAGGACAAGAGACCCAGTACTTC
J: TRBJ1-1; V: TRBV7-6; size: .; D: .; CDR3: CASSLAGNTEAFF; DNA: TGTGCCAGCAGCTTAGCAGGTAACACTGAAGCTTTCTTT
J: TRBJ2-3; V: TRBV5-1; size: .; D: .; CDR3: CASSLGGRDPDTQYF; DNA: TGCGCCAGCAGCTTGGGGGGCAGGGACCCAGATACGCAGTATTTT
J: TRBJ2-3; V: TRBV5-4; size: .; D: .; CDR3: CASSLGQGGNTQYF; DNA: TGTGCCAGCAGCTTGGGGCAGGGGGGCAATACGCAGTATTTT
J: TRBJ1-1; V: TRBV2; size: once; D: TRBD1; CDR3: CASRRDRNTEAFF; DNA: TGTGCCAGCAGGAGGGACAGAAACACTGAAGCTTTCTTT
J: TRBJ2-1; V: TRBV20-1; size: .; D: .; CDR3: CSEGGEQFF; DNA: TGCAGTGAAGGGGGTGAGCAGTTCTTC
J: TRBJ1-5; V: TRBV7-6; size: once; D: .; CDR3: CASSKGGSAAVHF; DNA: TGTGCCAGCAGCAAAGGGGGTTCCGCGGCGGTGCATTTT
J: TRBJ2-1; V: TRBV19; size: .; D: TRBD2; CDR3: CASSIKLAGGHEQFF; DNA: TGTGCCAGTAGTATAAAACTAGCGGGGGGGCATGAGCAGTTCTTC
J: TRBJ1-2; V: TRBV4-3; size: .; D: TRBD1; CDR3: CASSQEGGTAFYGYTF; DNA: TGCGCCAGCAGCCAAGAGGGCGGGACAGCTTTTTATGGCTACACCTTC
J: TRBJ2-3; V: TRBV7-2; size: .; D: TRBD2; CDR3: CASSLKGAGGFSTDTQYF; DNA: TGTGCCAGCAGCTTAAAAGGGGCGGGGGGCTTTAGCACAGATACGCAGTATTTT
J: TRBJ2-3; V: TRBV13; size: .; D: TRBD1; CDR3: CASKHRDRGDTQYF; DNA: TGTGCCAGTAAGCACCGGGACAGGGGAGATACGCAGTATTTT
J: TRBJ2-1; V: TRBV4-3; size: .; D: .; CDR3: CASSLWDSVNNEQFF; DNA: TGCGCCAGCAGCCTATGGGATTCCGTGAACAATGAGCAGTTCTTC
J: TRBJ1-6; V: TRBV6-1; size: .; D: .; CDR3: CASLLGGNSPLHF; DNA: TGTGCCAGCCTCCTTGGAGGAAATTCACCCCTCCACTTT
J: TRBJ1-2; V: TRBV5-4; size: .; D: .; CDR3: CASSPVGGHNYGYTF; DNA: TGTGCCAGCAGTCCCGTGGGGGGCCATAACTATGGCTACACCTTC
J: TRBJ2-1; V: TRBV27; size: once; D: .; CDR3: CASSLGDNSYNEQFF; DNA: TGTGCCAGCAGTTTGGGGGACAACTCCTACAATGAGCAGTTCTTC
J: TRBJ2-1; V: TRBV12-5; size: .; D: .; CDR3: CASGLGVGDFNEQFF; DNA: TGTGCTAGTGGTTTGGGCGTGGGGGACTTCAATGAGCAGTTCTTC
J: TRBJ1-3; V: TRBV6-1; size: .; D: .; CDR3: CASKGRAGNTIYF; DNA: TGTGCCAGCAAAGGCAGGGCTGGAAACACCATATATTTT
J: TRBJ2-6; V: TRBV14; size: few; D: .; CDR3: CASSQERRHYSGANVLTF; DNA: TGTGCCAGCAGCCAGGAGCGGAGGCATTACTCTGGGGCCAACGTCCTGACTTTC
J: TRBJ1-6; V: TRBV14; size: .; D: .; CDR3: CASSQGPRNSPLHF; DNA: TGTGCCAGCAGCCAAGGGCCCCGGAATTCACCCCTCCACTTT
J: TRBJ1-4; V: TRBV13; size: once; D: TRBD1; CDR3: CASSLQGALANEKLFF; DNA: TGTGCCAGCAGCCTTCAGGGGGCGCTGGCTAATGAAAAACTGTTTTTT
J: TRBJ2-3; V: TRBV4-2; size: few; D: TRBD1; CDR3: CASSQEWRQGIRDTQYF; DNA: TGTGCCAGCAGCCAAGAGTGGAGACAGGGGATAAGAGATACGCAGTATTTT
J: TRBJ2-3; V: TRBV10-1; size: .; D: .; CDR3: CASSESRGRTDTQYF; DNA: TGCGCCAGCAGTGAGTCGAGGGGGAGGACAGATACGCAGTATTTT
J: TRBJ1-5; V: TRBV6-6; size: .; D: .; CDR3: CASSYGNQPQHF; DNA: TGTGCCAGCAGTTACGGAAATCAGCCCCAGCATTTT
J: TRBJ1-5; V: TRBV4-3; size: .; D: TRBD1; CDR3: CASSQDGGGRQPQHF; DNA: TGCGCCAGCAGCCAAGATGGAGGGGGCAGGCAGCCCCAGCATTTT
J: TRBJ1-2; V: TRBV21-1; size: .; D: .; CDR3: CASSPPSGDYGYTF; DNA: TGTGCCAGCAGTCCCCCCTCAGGGGACTATGGCTACACCTTC
J: TRBJ2-3; V: TRBV5-6; size: .; D: .; CDR3: CASSFLATDTQYF; DNA: TGTGCCAGCAGCTTTTTAGCCACGGATACGCAGTATTTT
J: TRBJ1-2; V: TRBV27; size: .; D: TRBD1; CDR3: CASSLTGQGDGYTF; DNA: TGTGCCAGCAGTTTAACGGGACAGGGGGATGGCTACACCTTC